This T cell receptor (beta chain) was sequenced for a study of cytomegalovirus exposure and HLA in healthy donors. Study-wide context: Findings of an earlier analysis included around 120 million unique TCR beta sequences from 200 million or so T cells.

The PCR contained 60 Vbeta and 13 Jbeta primers. Profiled with immunoSEQ multiplex PCR; TCRdb holds only in-frame clones, not every one. The sample includes 70,000 to 90,000 clones, approximately 71% seen only once; the top ten take roughly 2%. The V gene lost 5 bases and the J gene lost 6 bases, with 14 bases spanning the gap. CDR1 and CDR2 from the germline V gene are SEHNR and FQNEAQ (reference sequence). The CDR3 is 15 residues long. On this clone itself: What it binds is not known.

Whole-study findings and limits: Earlier results showed most TCR beta V segments being productive about 87% or about 30% of the time. In most subjects, TCR beta sequences reportedly gave accurate predictions of HLA-A and HLA-B alleles.

J is TRBJ1-6 and V is TRBV7-9; no firm D call. The sequencing input was PBMCs. This TCR was sampled from a man aged 40-49 years in good health and CMV-seronegative. The CDR3 DNA follows: TGTGCCAGCAGCCCAACAGCCAATCTTAATTCACCCCTCCACTTT. This sequence encodes CASSPTANLNSPLHF.